This TCR beta chain originates from a study of T-cell reconstitution after alpha-beta-depleted transplantation in children. This clonotype was observed a handful of times. Germline V CDR1 and CDR2: MNHNS, SASEGT. Losses at the gene ends were 8 bases for V and 7 bases for J; bases not matched to a gene: 8. This CDR3 is built from 14 residues. The authors prepared the TCRbeta library with unique molecular identifiers. Each CDR3 protein is one row after TCRdb ran MiXCR on the PCR reads. The table shows some 550,000 distinct CDR3 sequences, with roughly 23% occurring only once. V usage is TRBV6-1 and J usage is TRBJ1-6, with 7 bases matching TRBD1. The source was PBMCs, mostly from graft donor cells, collected 360 days after TCRalphabeta/CD19-depleted stem cell transplant. The sequence came from a boy under two years old who had a stem cell transplant for acute myeloid leukemia, so the T cells may come from the graft donor. The CDR3: CASGPGQRNSPLHF. Here the CDR3 DNA reads TGTGCCAGCGGCCCGGGACAGAGGAATTCACCCCTCCACTTT.